The 8 T cell receptor beta chains presented below share a single source sample, sequenced in a study of blood T cells in healthy people across ages. The authors ran a second PCR of about 7 to 11 cycles using a sample-barcoded 5' primer and a J-beta primer mix. TCRdb reanalysed the 5' RACE reads using MiXCR and keeps one entry per CDR3 protein. The data show 800,000 or so distinct CDR3 sequences, around 25% seen once. Separately, the same data were catalogued under a study of T cells of mothers and their children.

The sample consisted of blood. These receptors were obtained from a boy between 10 and 17 years old in good health.

This clonotype was detected only a few times. The chain recombines TRBV6-5 with TRBJ2-7, with unresolved D. The CDR3 is made up of 15 amino acids. V lost 0 bases to trimming and J lost 2 bases, with 11 bases between them. Germline values: CDR1 MNHEY, CDR2 SVGAGI. This chain's CDR3 is CASSYSAGLAYEQYF. DNA of the CDR3: TGTGCCAGCAGTTACTCTGCCGGGTTGGCCTACGAGCAGTACTTC.

The chain carries TRBV6-2 or TRBV6-3 and TRBJ2-7, with a possible D match to TRBD2 (6 bases). Germline CDR1 MNHEY, CDR2 SVGEGT. The CDR3 contains 12 residues. V lost 6 bases and J lost 3, with 9 bases in between. The CDR3 coding sequence is TGTGCCAGCAGGGGGGGAGGCTACGAGCAGTACTTC. As protein: CASRGGGYEQYF.

The chain uses TRBV10-3 and TRBJ1-4, with no clear D. V was cut by 3 bases and J by 3 bases, with 11 bases left in between. Germline CDR1 ENHRY, CDR2 SYGVKD. The CDR3 contains 15 residues. This chain's CDR3 is CAISDWTSANEKLFF. DNA for the CDR3: TGTGCCATCAGTGATTGGACCTCAGCTAATGAAAAACTGTTTTTT.

This clonotype was observed a few times. The chain is built from TRBV10-3 and TRBJ2-3; 12 nucleotides align to TRBD2. This CDR3 is 18 amino acids long. After removal of 3 bases from V and 0 bases from J, the junction contained 7 bases not matched to a gene. Germline V gene sequence: CDR1 ENHRY, CDR2 SYGVKD. The CDR3 nucleotides are TGTGCCATCAGTGAAGGACTAGCGGGGAAAACTAGCACAGATACGCAGTATTTT. This encodes CAISEGLAGKTSTDTQYF.

CDR3 amino acids: CASSSSGTGLDNYGYTF. The DNA for the CDR3 is TGTGCCAGCAGCTCTTCCGGGACAGGGCTGGATAACTATGGCTACACCTTC. The gene calls are TRBV13 and TRBJ1-2, with 9 nucleotides matching TRBD1. The CDR3 consists of 17 residues. Germline assignment: CDR1 PRHDT and CDR2 FYEKMQ (reference sequence). V lost 4 bases, J lost 1 base, and 10 bases stayed unmatched.

The chain couples TRBV27 to TRBJ1-6; D is unresolved. Trimming left V 3 bases short and J 11 bases short, with 11 bases between. The CDR3 length is 13 residues. Per the germline V gene, CDR1 is MNHEY and CDR2 is SMNVEV (reference sequence). The CDR3 spells CASSFGVSAPLHF. The CDR3 bases are TGTGCCAGCAGTTTTGGGGTGTCAGCACCCCTCCACTTT.

The V call is TRBV7-2, the J call TRBJ2-1; 8 nucleotides line up with TRBD2. Germline-derived CDR1 and CDR2 are SGHTA and FQGNSA. After removal of 1 base from V and 12 bases from J, the junction contained 5 bases not matched to a gene. The CDR3 is 13 residues long. The CDR3 here is CASSLGTSLGQFF. In nucleotides, the CDR3 is TGTGCCAGCAGCTTAGGGACTAGCCTTGGGCAGTTCTTC. Together with reference TRBV7-2 and TRBJ2-1, the CDR3 gives the full variable domain: GAGVSQSPSNKVTEKGKDVELRCDPISGHTALYWYRQSLGQGLEFLIYFQGNSAPDKSGLPSDRFSAERTGGSVSTLTIQRTQQEDSAVYLCASSLGTSLGQFFGPGTRLTVL.

A single count supports this clonotype. J is TRBJ2-5 and V is TRBV20-1, with 7 bases fitting TRBD1. The assigned J gene may be wrong: the sequence end matches TRBJ2-7 better. The CDR3 totals 15 residues. Germline CDR1 DFQATT, CDR2 SNEGSKA (reference sequence). The CDR3 coding sequence is TGCAGTGCTAGAGGGGACAGCCAACCTCCCTACGAGCAGTACTTC. It specifies CSARGDSQPPYEQYF.